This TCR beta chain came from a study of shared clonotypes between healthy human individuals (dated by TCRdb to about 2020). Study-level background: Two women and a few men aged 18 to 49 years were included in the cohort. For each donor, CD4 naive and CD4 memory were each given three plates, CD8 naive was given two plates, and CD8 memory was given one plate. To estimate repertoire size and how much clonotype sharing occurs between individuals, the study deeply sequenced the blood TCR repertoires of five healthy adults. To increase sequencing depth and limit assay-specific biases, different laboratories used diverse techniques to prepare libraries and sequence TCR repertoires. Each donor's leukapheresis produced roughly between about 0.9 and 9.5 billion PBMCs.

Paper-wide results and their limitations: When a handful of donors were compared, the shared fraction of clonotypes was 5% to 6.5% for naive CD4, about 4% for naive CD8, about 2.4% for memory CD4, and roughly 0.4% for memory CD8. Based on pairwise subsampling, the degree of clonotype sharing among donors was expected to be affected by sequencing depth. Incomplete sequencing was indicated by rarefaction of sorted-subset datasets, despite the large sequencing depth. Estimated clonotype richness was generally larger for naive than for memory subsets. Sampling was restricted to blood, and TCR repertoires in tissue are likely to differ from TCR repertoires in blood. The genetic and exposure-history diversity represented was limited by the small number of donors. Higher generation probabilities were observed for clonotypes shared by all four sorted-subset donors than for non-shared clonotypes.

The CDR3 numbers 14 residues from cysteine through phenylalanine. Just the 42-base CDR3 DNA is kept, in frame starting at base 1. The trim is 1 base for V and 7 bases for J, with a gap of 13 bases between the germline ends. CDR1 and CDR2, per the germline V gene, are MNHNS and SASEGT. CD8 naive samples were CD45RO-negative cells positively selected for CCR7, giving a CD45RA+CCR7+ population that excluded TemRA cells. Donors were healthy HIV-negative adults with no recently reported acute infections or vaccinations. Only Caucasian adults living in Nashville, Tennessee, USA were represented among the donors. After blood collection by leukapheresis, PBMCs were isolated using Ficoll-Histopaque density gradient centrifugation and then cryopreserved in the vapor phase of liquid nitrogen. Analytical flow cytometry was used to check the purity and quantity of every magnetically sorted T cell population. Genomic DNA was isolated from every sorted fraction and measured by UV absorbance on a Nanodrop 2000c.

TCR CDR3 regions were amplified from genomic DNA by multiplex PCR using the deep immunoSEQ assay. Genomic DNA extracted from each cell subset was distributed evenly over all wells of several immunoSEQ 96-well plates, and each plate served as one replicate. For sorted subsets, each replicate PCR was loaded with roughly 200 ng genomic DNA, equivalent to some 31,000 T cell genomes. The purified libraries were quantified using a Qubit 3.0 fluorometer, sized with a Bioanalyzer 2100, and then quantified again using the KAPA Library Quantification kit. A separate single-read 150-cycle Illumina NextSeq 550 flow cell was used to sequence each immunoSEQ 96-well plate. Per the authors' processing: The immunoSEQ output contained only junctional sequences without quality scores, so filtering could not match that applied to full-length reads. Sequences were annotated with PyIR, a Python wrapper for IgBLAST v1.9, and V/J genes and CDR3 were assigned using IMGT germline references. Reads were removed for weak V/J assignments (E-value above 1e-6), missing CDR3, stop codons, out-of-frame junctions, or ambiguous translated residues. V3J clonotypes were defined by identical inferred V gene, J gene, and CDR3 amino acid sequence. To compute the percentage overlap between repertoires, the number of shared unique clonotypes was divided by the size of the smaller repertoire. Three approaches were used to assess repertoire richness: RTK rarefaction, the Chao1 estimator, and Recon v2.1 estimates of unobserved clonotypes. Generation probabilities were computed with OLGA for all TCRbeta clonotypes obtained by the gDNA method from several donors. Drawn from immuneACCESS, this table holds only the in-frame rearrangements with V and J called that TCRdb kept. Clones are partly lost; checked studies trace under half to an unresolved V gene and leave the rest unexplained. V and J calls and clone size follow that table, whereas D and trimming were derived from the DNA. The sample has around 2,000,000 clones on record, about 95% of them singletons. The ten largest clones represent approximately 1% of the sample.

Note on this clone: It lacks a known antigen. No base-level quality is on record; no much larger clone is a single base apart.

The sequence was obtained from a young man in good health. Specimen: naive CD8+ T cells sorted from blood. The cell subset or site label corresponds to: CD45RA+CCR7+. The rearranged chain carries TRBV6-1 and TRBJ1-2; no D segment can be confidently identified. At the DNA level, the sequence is TGTGCCAGCAGTGAAGTTGACCCTGGGGTTGGCTACACCTTC. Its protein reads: CASSEVDPGVGYTF.